This T cell receptor beta chain stems from a study of OX40 agonist ivuxolimab in advanced cancers. Study-level results: The study observed clonal expansion of CD4+ and CD8+ blood T cells by week 6 at 0.1 to 3.0 mg/kg.

The data were produced by immunoSEQ multiplex PCR, yet TCRdb's version contains in-frame clones alone and is incomplete. Of 70,000 or so clones in the sample, roughly 90% are singletons; the top ten hold over 9.5%. Trimming stripped 6 bases from V and 0 bases from J, with 8 bases between. The CDR3 length is 13 residues. CDR1 and CDR2 (germline): SNHLY, FYNNEI. For this clone: Its antigen is currently unknown.

Sequenced here: CD4+ or CD8+ T cells sorted from blood, sampled in a trial of the OX40 agonist ivuxolimab. This chain connects TRBV2 to TRBJ1-1; D not resolved. The sequence was obtained from an adult with an advanced solid tumor such as melanoma, head and neck, liver or kidney cancer. CDR3 amino acids: CASRVQLNTEAFF. CDR3 DNA: TGTGCCAGCAGAGTACAACTGAACACTGAAGCTTTCTTT.